These 6 T cell receptor beta chains share one sample of origin, sequenced in a study of T cell responses to AZD1222 COVID-19 vaccine. Method: immunoSEQ multiplex PCR; TCRdb's copy keeps in-frame clones and lacks some. The top ten hold 1.5% to 1.7% of the sample, which has 100,000 to 150,000 clones, approximately 88% seen once. This material consisted of peripheral blood, taken on day 0 of AZD1222 vaccination. These receptors were taken from an adult in good health.

The rearrangement uses TRBV7-6 and TRBJ2-5; 14 nucleotides agree with TRBD2. After removal of 5 bases from V and 5 bases from J, the junction contained 13 bases not matched to a gene. CDR3 length: 18 residues. Germline assignment: CDR1 SGHVS and CDR2 FNYEAQ. In DNA, the CDR3 is TGTGCCAGCAGCCGAACCCTGACTAGCGGGAGGGCCTGGGAGACCCAGTACTTC. Translating gives CASSRTLTSGRAWETQYF.

The rearrangement joins TRBV4-3 to TRBJ1-2, with TRBD1 identical over 7 bases. CDR3 size: 17 residues. Per the germline V gene, CDR1 is LGHNA and CDR2 is YSLEER. Unmatched junction bases numbered 12, after V lost 0 bases and J lost 5 bases. The CDR3 region is CASSQDSMGYRGYGYTF. CDR3 DNA sequence: TGCGCCAGCAGCCAAGATTCAATGGGTTACAGGGGATATGGCTACACCTTC.

The rearrangement uses TRBV20-1 and TRBJ2-7; D may be TRBD1 (6 bases). Germline-derived CDR1 and CDR2 are DFQATT and SNEGSKA (reference sequence). V lost 3 bases and J 6 bases, leaving 18 bases between the germline ends. CDR3 size: 14 residues. This CDR3 is CSASDGQGRFEQYF. In DNA, the CDR3 is TGCAGTGCTAGTGACGGCCAGGGGCGTTTCGAGCAGTACTTC.

This clone was picked up a small number of times. The chain joins TRBV5-1 to TRBJ2-7, with D perhaps TRBD1 (5 bases). In germline, CDR1 is SGHRS, CDR2 YFSETQ. V was clipped by 2 bases and J by 3 bases, with 12 bases between them. The CDR3 totals 14 residues. The CDR3 loop reads CASSFQGYNYEQYF. CDR3 DNA: TGCGCCAGCAGCTTTCAGGGTTATAACTACGAGCAGTACTTC.

The V call is TRBV4-3, the J call TRBJ1-1; D is unclear. Germline values: CDR1 LGHNA, CDR2 YSLEER. Trimming stripped 0 bases from V and 1 base from J, with 6 bases between. The CDR3 loop spans 14 amino acids. The chain's CDR3 is CASSQDRTNTEAFF. The CDR3 bases are TGCGCCAGCAGCCAAGATCGTACGAACACTGAAGCTTTCTTT.

This chain connects TRBV27 to TRBJ2-5; 8 bases align to TRBD1. CDR1 MNHEY and CDR2 SMNVEV come from the germline V gene (reference sequence). Trimming removed 5 bases from V and 2 bases from J; junction bases left unmatched: 19. The CDR3 is made up of 19 amino acids. This CDR3 reads CASSLRTGSVGVPQETQYF. The CDR3, as DNA: TGTGCCAGCAGTCTGAGGACAGGGTCCGTCGGGGTCCCACAAGAGACCCAGTACTTC.